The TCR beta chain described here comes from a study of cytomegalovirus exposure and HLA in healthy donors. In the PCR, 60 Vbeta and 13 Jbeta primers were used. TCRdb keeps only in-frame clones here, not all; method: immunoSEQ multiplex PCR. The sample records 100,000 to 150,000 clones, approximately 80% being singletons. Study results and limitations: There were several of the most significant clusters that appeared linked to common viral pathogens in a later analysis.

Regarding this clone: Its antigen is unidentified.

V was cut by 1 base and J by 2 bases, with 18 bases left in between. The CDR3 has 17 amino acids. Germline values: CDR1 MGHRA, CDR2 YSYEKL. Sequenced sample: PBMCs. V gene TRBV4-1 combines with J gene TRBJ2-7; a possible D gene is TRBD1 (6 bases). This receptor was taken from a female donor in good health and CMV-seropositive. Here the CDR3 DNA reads TGCGCCAGCAGCCAAGGAATCCCTCACAGGGAAACCTACGAGCAGTACTTC. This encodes CASSQGIPHRETYEQYF.